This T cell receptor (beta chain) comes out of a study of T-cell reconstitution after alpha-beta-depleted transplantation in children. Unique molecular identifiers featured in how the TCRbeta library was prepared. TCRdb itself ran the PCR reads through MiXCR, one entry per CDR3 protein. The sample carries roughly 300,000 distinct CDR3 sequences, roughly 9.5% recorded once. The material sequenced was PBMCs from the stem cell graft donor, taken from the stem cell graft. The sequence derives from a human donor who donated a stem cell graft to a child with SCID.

The CDR3 here is CASSEAVGGGTGELFF. The CDR3 nucleotides are TGTGCCAGCAGTGAAGCAGTAGGGGGCGGCACCGGGGAGCTGTTTTTT. The V call is TRBV6-1, the J call TRBJ2-2, with 7 bases that match TRBD1. The CDR3 spans 16 residues. Germline lookup yields CDR1 MNHNS and CDR2 SASEGT. V was clipped by 0 bases and J by 4 bases; unmatched bases: 5.